This TCR beta chain was documented in a study of type 1 regulatory T cells. The wider study: T-allo10 is a Tr1-enriched, alloantigen-specific CD4 T cell product made in vitro. Whole-study results and caveats: Type 1 regulatory T cells had a more restricted TCR repertoire than non-type 1 regulatory T cells.

V was shortened by 8 bases and J by 0 bases, with 11 bases between the two germline ends. Germline V gives CDR1 SGHVS, CDR2 FQNEAQ. The length of the CDR3 is 14 residues. This clonotype was seen at least ten times. What it recognizes is unknown. From the reads, TCRdb called clonotypes with MiXCR, one entry per CDR3 protein. The sample has roughly 40,000 distinct CDR3 sequences; more than 10% are singletons. The chain joins TRBV7-8 to TRBJ1-3; a weak D match, TRBD1 (5 bases). Sequenced input: cultured non-Tr1 T cells, either the whole culture or a sorted T cell fraction (not recorded which). This TCR was sampled from a human donor in good health. The CDR3 nucleotides read TGTGCCAGCGGATTAGACAGCTCTGGAAACACCATATATTTT. Encoded protein: CASGLDSSGNTIYF. The whole variable domain, filled in from reference TRBV7-8 and TRBJ1-3, reads GAGVSQSPRYKVAKRGQDVALRCDPISGHVSLFWYQQALGQGPEFLTYFQNEAQLDKSGLPSDRFFAERPEGSVSTLKIQRTQQEDSAVYLCASGLDSSGNTIYFGEGSWLTVV.